This TCR beta chain was found in a study of early T cells in non-severe SARS-CoV-2 infection. For the study at large: Unsorted whole-blood RNA was sequenced in bulk, leaving chains unpaired. General study results and limits: Clonotype matching in VDJdb favored anti-spike CD8 responses and did not capture private and CD4 specificities.

In the library, individual cDNA molecules carried attached unique molecular identifiers. TCRdb processed the 5' RACE reads anew with MiXCR; each CDR3 protein has one entry. The profile covers some 77,000 distinct CDR3 sequences, with around 10% appearing a single time and roughly a sixth taken by the ten largest. The germline V and J ends were trimmed by 4 bases and 2 bases, with 11 bases remaining between them. Looked up from germline, CDR1 is SNHLY and CDR2 is FYNNEI. This CDR3 contains 14 residues. To note about this clonotype: Antigen unknown.

The source was whole blood, collected at baseline. This TCR derives from an adult who was a healthcare worker with PCR-confirmed SARS-CoV-2 infection or an uninfected control (not recorded which). The donor label of this sample is uncertain. The rearrangement uses TRBV2 and TRBJ1-2; perhaps TRBD1 as D (6 bases). CDR3 in DNA: TGTGCCAGCAGTGCCAATACAGGGAACTATGGCTACACCTTC. Its protein product is CASSANTGNYGYTF.